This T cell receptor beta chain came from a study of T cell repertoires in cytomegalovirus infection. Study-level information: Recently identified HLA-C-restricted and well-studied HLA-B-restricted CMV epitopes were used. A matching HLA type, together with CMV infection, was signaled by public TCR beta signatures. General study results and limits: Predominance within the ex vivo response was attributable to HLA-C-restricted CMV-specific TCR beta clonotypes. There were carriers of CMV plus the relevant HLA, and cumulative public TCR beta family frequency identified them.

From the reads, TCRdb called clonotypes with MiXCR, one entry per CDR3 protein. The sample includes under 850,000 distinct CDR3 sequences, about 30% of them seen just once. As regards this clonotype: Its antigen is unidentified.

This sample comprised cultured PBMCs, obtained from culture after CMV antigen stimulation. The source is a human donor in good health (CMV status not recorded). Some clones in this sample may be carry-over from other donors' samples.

This CDR3 reads CASSQGIGVGGYTF. CDR3 nucleotides: TGCGCCAGCAGCCAAGGGATTGGGGTCGGTGGCTACACCTTC. The chain joins TRBV4-1 to TRBJ1-2; D call uncertain. The CDR3 contains 14 residues. V shed 1 base and J shed 7 bases, with 13 bases lying between them. From germline, CDR1 is MGHRA and CDR2 YSYEKL.